This TCR beta chain was found in a study of CD8 T cells in Susac syndrome. Reverse transcription of about 0.5 to 1 ug RNA used random hexamers. TCRdb independently ran MiXCR on the immunoSEQ multiplex PCR reads; one entry per CDR3 protein. This table has around 280,000 distinct CDR3 sequences, about 91% appearing once. Germline V gene sequence: CDR1 MNHNS, CDR2 SASEGT. The length of the CDR3 is 21 residues. The germline V and J ends were trimmed by 6 bases and 3 bases, with 32 bases remaining between them. The V gene is TRBV6-1, the J gene TRBJ2-2; TRBD1 or TRBD2 may be the D gene (5 bases each). This clonotype was sampled from a human donor with multiple sclerosis. Specimen: CD4+ T cells from PBMCs. The CDR3 spells CASSRGLWGRVERPYTGELFF. CDR3 DNA: TGTGCCAGCAGCCGAGGGTTGTGGGGCAGGGTCGAACGACCATACACCGGGGAGCTGTTTTTT.